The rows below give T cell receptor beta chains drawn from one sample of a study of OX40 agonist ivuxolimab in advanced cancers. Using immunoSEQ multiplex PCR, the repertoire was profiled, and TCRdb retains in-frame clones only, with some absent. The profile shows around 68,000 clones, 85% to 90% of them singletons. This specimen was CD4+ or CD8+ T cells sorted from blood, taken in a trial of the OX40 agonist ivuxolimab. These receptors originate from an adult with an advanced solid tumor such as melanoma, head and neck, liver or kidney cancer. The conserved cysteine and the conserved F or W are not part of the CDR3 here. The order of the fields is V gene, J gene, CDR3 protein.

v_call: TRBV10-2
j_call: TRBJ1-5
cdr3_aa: ASSGAGGGGQPQH

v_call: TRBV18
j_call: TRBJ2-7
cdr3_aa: ASSPPDLGSYEQY

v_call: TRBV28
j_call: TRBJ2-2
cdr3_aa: ASERQGGELF

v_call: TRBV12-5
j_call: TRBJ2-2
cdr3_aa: ASGLAYMAGELF

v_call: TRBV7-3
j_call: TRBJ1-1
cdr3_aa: ASSSRGDTEAF

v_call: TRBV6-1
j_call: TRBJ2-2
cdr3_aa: ASSVQGGRTGELF

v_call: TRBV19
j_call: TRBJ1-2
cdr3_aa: ASSISGSYGYT

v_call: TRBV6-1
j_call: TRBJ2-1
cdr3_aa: ASSELPGVKQF

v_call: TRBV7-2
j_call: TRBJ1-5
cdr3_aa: ASSAQLGAHQPQH

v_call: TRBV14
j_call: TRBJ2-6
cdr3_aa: ASSAFGSANVLT

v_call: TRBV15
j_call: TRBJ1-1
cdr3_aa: ATSRDHGRTF

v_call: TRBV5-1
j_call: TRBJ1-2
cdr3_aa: ASSLLGQGGTSSYGYT

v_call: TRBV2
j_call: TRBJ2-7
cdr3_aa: ASRGDVGEQY

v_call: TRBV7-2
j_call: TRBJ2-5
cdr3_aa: ASSFNSAQETQY

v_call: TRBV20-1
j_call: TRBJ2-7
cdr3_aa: SAHRVNEQY

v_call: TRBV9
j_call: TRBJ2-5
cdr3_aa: ASTKDRGYQETQY

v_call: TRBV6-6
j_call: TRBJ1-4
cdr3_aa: ASRGASSEKLF

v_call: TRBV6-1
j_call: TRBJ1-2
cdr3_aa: ASSAQWSLNYGYT

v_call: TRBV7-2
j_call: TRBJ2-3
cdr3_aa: ASGTDRGRDTQY

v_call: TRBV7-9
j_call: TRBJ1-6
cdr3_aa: ASSLRSSYNSPLH

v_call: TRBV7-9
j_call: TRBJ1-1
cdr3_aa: ASSTNAGAGDTEAF

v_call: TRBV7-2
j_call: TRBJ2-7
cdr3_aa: ASSRPGVAGGLSSYEQY

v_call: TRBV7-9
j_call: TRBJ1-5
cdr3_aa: ASSLEGTGTVYNQPQH

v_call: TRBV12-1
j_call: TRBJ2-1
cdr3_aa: ASPGGTQLDEQF

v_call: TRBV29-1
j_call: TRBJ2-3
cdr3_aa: SVDGTGGTDTQY

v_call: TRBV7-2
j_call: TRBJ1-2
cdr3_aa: ASSSPPQGAGGYT

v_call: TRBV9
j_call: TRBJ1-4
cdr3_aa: ASSAPGNPPEKLF

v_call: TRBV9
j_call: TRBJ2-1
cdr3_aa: ASSALSTGSYNEQF

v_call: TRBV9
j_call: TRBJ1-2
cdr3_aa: ASSQIGYGYT

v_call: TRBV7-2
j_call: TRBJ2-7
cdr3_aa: ASSLEHRDEQY

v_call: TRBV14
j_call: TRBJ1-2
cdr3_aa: ASSQLGSNYGYT

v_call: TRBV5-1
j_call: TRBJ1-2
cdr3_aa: ASSLALVANYGYT

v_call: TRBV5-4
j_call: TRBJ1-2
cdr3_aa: ASSPPIGQGMHYGYT